The 11 T cell receptor beta chains listed next were all sequenced from one sample in a study of blood T cells in healthy people across ages. Together with a sample-barcoded 5' primer, a J-beta primer mix was included in a second PCR lasting roughly 6 to 12 cycles. TCRdb reanalysed the 5' RACE reads using MiXCR and keeps one entry per CDR3 protein. The table shows about 640,000 distinct CDR3 sequences, with 58% occurring only once. Sequencing input: blood. These receptors were taken from a man in his 60s in good health.

The V call is TRBV4-2, the J call TRBJ2-5; TRBD1 agrees at 11 bases. This CDR3 is 16 amino acids long. Germline CDR1 is LGHNA and CDR2 is YNFKEQ. The ends lost 1 base at V and 6 bases at J; junction bases unmatched: 7. The DNA of the CDR3 is TGTGCCAGCAGCCAAGCCGGACAGGGGGCGCGAAAGACCCAGTACTTC. Its protein is CASSQAGQGARKTQYF.

The gene calls are TRBV2 and TRBJ1-1, with D perhaps TRBD1 (6 bases). Trimming removed 8 bases at V and 7 bases at J, with 20 bases between. The CDR3 covers 14 residues. Germline lookup yields CDR1 SNHLY and CDR2 FYNNEI. CDR3 residues: CASPPGQGKVEAFF. The CDR3 nucleotides read TGTGCCAGCCCCCCGGGGCAGGGGAAGGTTGAAGCTTTCTTT.

This clonotype was seen more than once but under ten times. V and J are TRBV5-1 and TRBJ2-5; 8 positions agree with TRBD1. Germline V gives CDR1 SGHRS, CDR2 YFSETQ. This CDR3 region has 15 residues. V lost 3 bases and J lost 4; bases outside the gene matches: 8. The CDR3 is CASSSRTGGGETQYF. CDR3 bases: TGCGCCAGCAGCTCTCGTACAGGGGGAGGAGAGACCCAGTACTTC.

This chain links TRBV5-1 with TRBJ2-5; the match to TRBD1 covers 7 bases. CDR3 size: 15 residues. CDR1 is SGHRS, CDR2 YFSETQ, per germline. Unmatched junction bases numbered 14, after V lost 5 bases and J lost 7 bases. The DNA of the CDR3 is TGCGCCAGCAGACCTACCGTTACAGGGGCAGGGACCCAGTACTTC. As protein: CASRPTVTGAGTQYF.

In regard to this clonotype: Being one base from a much bigger clone, this may be a read error. The CDR3 DNA reads as TGTGCCAGCAGCTTAGCGCCCCCGGGACACTCCTACGAGCAGTTCTTC. The encoded protein is CASSLAPPGHSYEQFF. The chain carries TRBV7-8 and TRBJ2-1; the D gene is possibly TRBD1 (6 bases). The CDR3 loop spans 16 amino acids. With 0 bases removed from V and 10 bases from J, the gap between germline ends came to 19 bases. Germline-derived CDR1 and CDR2 are SGHVS and FQNEAQ.

This chain connects TRBV4-2 to TRBJ2-4, with TRBD2 matching over 11 bases. Germline CDR1 and CDR2: LGHNA and YNFKEQ. The V segment lost 1 base and the J segment 0 bases; nucleotides outside the gene matches: 2. The CDR3 contains 17 residues. The DNA of the CDR3 is TGTGCCAGCAGCCAAGGACTAGCGGGGATAGCCAAAAACATTCAGTACTTC. This sequence encodes CASSQGLAGIAKNIQYF.

This clonotype showed up just a few times. J is TRBJ2-5 and V is TRBV7-8; 13 positions match TRBD2. J was trimmed by 5 bases and V by 5 bases; bases with no gene match: 2. Per germline, CDR1 SGHVS and CDR2 FQNEAQ. This CDR3 comprises 14 residues. The CDR3 bases are TGTGCCAGCAGCACACTAGCGGGGGGGGAGACCCAGTACTTC. It is translated as CASSTLAGGETQYF.

The V gene is TRBV11-2, the J gene TRBJ1-2, with a weak D call TRBD1 (5 bases). With 0 bases removed from V and 6 bases from J, the gap between germline ends came to 17 bases. The length of the CDR3 is 16 residues. Germline-derived CDR1 and CDR2 are SGHAT and FQNNGV. CDR3 amino acids: CASSLDLRAGGDGYTF. The CDR3, as DNA: TGTGCCAGCAGCTTAGATCTCAGGGCAGGTGGGGATGGCTACACCTTC.

This clonotype has just a few counts. The V gene is TRBV6-5, the J gene TRBJ1-6, with no clear D. In germline, CDR1 is MNHEY, CDR2 SVGAGI. V was shortened by 0 bases and J by 0 bases, with 15 bases between the two germline ends. This CDR3 spans 19 amino acids. The CDR3 DNA sequence: TGTGCCAGCAGTTACTCGATCGGGAGGCAAAGCTCCTATAATTCACCCCTCCACTTT. It specifies CASSYSIGRQSSYNSPLHF.

The J gene is TRBJ2-1, the V gene TRBV10-2; 8 bases fit TRBD2. Germline loops: CDR1 WSHSY, CDR2 SAAADI. Trimming cost V 8 bases and J 8 bases; bases outside gene matches: 8. The CDR3 spans 13 residues. Here the CDR3 DNA reads TGCGCCAGCGAGAGTAGCGGGACGCATGAGCAGTTCTTC. Protein sequence: CASESSGTHEQFF.

This chain links TRBV12-3 or TRBV12-4 with TRBJ1-1, with 10 bases aligning to TRBD1. The CDR3 is made up of 17 amino acids. V shed 7 bases, J shed 5 bases, and the junction held 16 bases outside the gene matches. The CDR3 is CASNLRTGGYKKTEAFF. The DNA for the CDR3 is TGTGCCAGCAACCTTAGGACAGGGGGGTATAAGAAGACTGAAGCTTTCTTT.